What follows are 29 T cell receptor beta chains derived from one specimen sequenced in a study of response to subunit inactivated influenza vaccine. MiXCR was run by TCRdb on the RT-PCR reads, yielding one entry per CDR3 protein. The sample lists approximately 500,000 distinct CDR3 sequences, 10% to 15% occurring once. The sample in question was PBMCs from blood, obtained roughly 46 days after vaccination. The receptors derive from a man in his fifties or sixties who received an inactivated influenza vaccine.

This clonotype was detected only a few times. V usage is TRBV7-2 and J usage is TRBJ2-7; TRBD1 matches at 9 bases. The CDR3 spans 16 residues. With 5 bases clipped from V and 4 bases from J, the junction kept 12 bases outside the gene matches. CDR1 and CDR2 from the germline V gene are SGHTA and FQGNSA. DNA of the CDR3: TGTGCCAGCAGCCCAACCCCGGGACAGGGCCGGTACGAGCAGTACTTC. Amino acids: CASSPTPGQGRYEQYF.

This clonotype was found a few times. J is TRBJ1-4 and V is TRBV6-1; D ambiguous. Trimming shortened V by 7 bases and J by 0 bases, and 12 bases separated the two germline ends. Germline CDR1 is MNHNS and CDR2 is SASEGT. This CDR3 has 15 residues. The CDR3 reads CASTTKSTTNEKLFF. Here the CDR3 DNA reads TGTGCCAGCACCACCAAATCTACAACTAATGAAAAACTGTTTTTT.

This clonotype was seen more than once but under ten times. The chain uses TRBV6-2 or TRBV6-3 and TRBJ2-2, with 7 bases matching TRBD2. This CDR3 contains 15 residues. In germline, CDR1 is MNHEY, CDR2 SVGEGT. V trimming: 8 bases; J trimming: 2 bases; junction bases outside the gene matches: 8. CDR3 sequence (DNA): TGTGCCAGCGTAGCCGGCGGGGGTAACACCGGGGAGCTGTTTTTT. This sequence encodes CASVAGGGNTGELFF.

There are a few counts of this clonotype. The rearrangement uses TRBV6-1 and TRBJ2-7, with TRBD1 matching 7 bases. Trimming at V came to 5 bases and at J to 0 bases, leaving 7 bases not matched to a gene. This CDR3 contains 15 residues. CDR1 is MNHNS, CDR2 SASEGT, per germline. DNA for the CDR3: TGTGCCAGCAGTACAATTAGACAGGGCTCCTACGAGCAGTACTTC. Protein product: CASSTIRQGSYEQYF.

The chain has TRBV7-8 and TRBJ2-3, with D possibly being TRBD2 (5 bases). V shed 1 base and J shed 2 bases, with 10 bases lying between them. CDR1 is SGHVS, CDR2 FQNEAQ, per germline. The CDR3 consists of 15 residues. CDR3 DNA: TGTGCCAGCAGCTTAGAGTGGGAGTCCACAGATACGCAGTATTTT. As protein: CASSLEWESTDTQYF.

The chain carries TRBV20-1 and TRBJ2-1, with 9 bases aligning to TRBD2. With V trimmed by 6 bases and J by 8 bases, 11 bases remained unmatched. This CDR3 spans 14 amino acids. Germline V gene lookup returns CDR1 DFQATT and CDR2 SNEGSKA (reference sequence). CDR3 coding DNA: TGCAGTGCCCGTGGCGGGAGGGGTAAGGATGAGCAGTTCTTC. Translated, it gives CSARGGRGKDEQFF.

This chain links TRBV2 with TRBJ2-7, with 7 nucleotides matching TRBD2. The trim removed 4 bases at V and 5 bases at J, leaving 11 bases unmatched. From germline, CDR1 is SNHLY and CDR2 FYNNEI. This CDR3 has 15 amino acids. CDR3: CASSAPWEGRDEQYF. DNA of the CDR3: TGTGCCAGCAGTGCGCCGTGGGAGGGCCGCGACGAGCAGTACTTC. Filled out from reference TRBV2 and TRBJ2-7, the complete variable domain reads EPEVTQTPSHQVTQMGQEVILRCVPISNHLYFYWYRQILGQKVEFLVSFYNNEISEKSEIFDDQFSVERPDGSNFTLKIRSTKLEDSAMYFCASSAPWEGRDEQYFGPGTRLTVT.

This clonotype was detected a few times. V gene TRBV12-3 or TRBV12-4 combines with J gene TRBJ2-1; 11 nucleotides align to TRBD2. The V segment lost 5 bases and the J segment 3 bases; nucleotides outside the gene matches: 6. The CDR3 contains 16 residues. The CDR3 protein is CASSPTSGDIYNEQFF. CDR3 bases: TGTGCCAGCAGTCCGACTAGCGGGGATATCTACAATGAGCAGTTCTTC.

At least ten counts were recorded for this clonotype. The J gene is TRBJ2-3, the V gene TRBV5-6; no firm D call. The V end lost 1 base, the J end lost 1 base, and 10 bases lay between the germline ends. This CDR3 has 15 residues. Germline V gives CDR1 SGHDT, CDR2 YYEEEE. The CDR3 bases are TGTGCCAGCAGCTTGTACGCTTACCGCACAGATACGCAGTATTTT. Translating it yields CASSLYAYRTDTQYF.

The table lists this clonotype with many counts. The chain is built from TRBV5-1 and TRBJ2-3; 7 nucleotides line up with TRBD1. Germline loops: CDR1 SGHRS, CDR2 YFSETQ. This CDR3 is built from 14 residues. The V gene end was trimmed by 4 bases and the J gene end by 5 bases; junction bases not matched to a gene: 7. The CDR3: CASSPGQSGDTQYF. DNA for the CDR3: TGCGCCAGCAGCCCGGGACAGTCCGGAGATACGCAGTATTTT.

This clonotype was observed a handful of times. This chain links TRBV24-1 with TRBJ2-5; TRBD1 might be the D (6 bases). Deletions cut 2 bases from V and 6 bases from J, with 9 bases between. There are 13 residues in the CDR3. The germline V gene encodes CDR1 KGHDR and CDR2 SFDVKD. CDR3 sequence (DNA): TGTGCCACCAGTGATTGGACAGAAAAGACCCAGTACTTC. This translates into CATSDWTEKTQYF.

This clonotype turned up a few times. The rearrangement joins TRBV12-3 or TRBV12-4 to TRBJ2-1; 7 nucleotides line up with TRBD2. The ends lost 3 bases at V and 7 bases at J; junction bases unmatched: 9. The CDR3 runs 15 residues. CDR3 protein: CASSFGAAGTNEQFF. CDR3 DNA: TGTGCCAGCAGTTTTGGGGCAGCGGGGACGAATGAGCAGTTCTTC.

The genes are TRBV20-1 and TRBJ1-3; TRBD1 is a possible D gene (6 bases). The CDR3 extends over 12 amino acids. The germline V gene encodes CDR1 DFQATT and CDR2 SNEGSKA (reference sequence). V lost 6 bases, J lost 8 bases, and 14 bases lay in between. The DNA of the CDR3 is TGCAGTGCCCGCAGGGGACACGACACCATATATTTT. Amino acid sequence: CSARRGHDTIYF.

V and J are TRBV20-1 and TRBJ2-1; D is unclear. Germline assignment: CDR1 DFQATT and CDR2 SNEGSKA (reference sequence). The CDR3 covers 11 residues. The V end lost 5 bases, the J end lost 5 bases, and 7 bases lay between the germline ends. DNA of the CDR3: TGCAGTGCTGGGCGAAACAATGAGCAGTTCTTC. Protein product: CSAGRNNEQFF.

J is TRBJ2-3 and V is TRBV6-1, with 13 nucleotides matching TRBD2. The length of the CDR3 is 15 residues. The J segment lost 6 bases and the V segment lost 7 bases, leaving 7 bases of the junction unmatched. Germline assignment: CDR1 MNHNS and CDR2 SASEGT. This chain's CDR3 is CASNRTSGRGDTQYF. DNA of the CDR3: TGTGCCAGCAATAGGACTAGCGGGAGAGGGGATACGCAGTATTTT.

As DNA, the CDR3 is TGCAGCGTTGACCCCTTAGCGGGACAGTATGAGGAGACCCAGTACTTC. Its protein is CSVDPLAGQYEETQYF. This chain joins TRBV29-1 and TRBJ2-5; tentative D call: TRBD2 (8 bases). Germline V gene sequence: CDR1 SQVTM, CDR2 ANQGSEA. V lost 3 bases, J lost 5 bases, and 22 bases lay in between. The CDR3 runs to 16 residues.

This clonotype was seen a few times. V usage is TRBV10-3 and J usage is TRBJ2-7; D is perhaps TRBD1 (6 bases). The ends were cut back, 4 bases at V and 0 bases at J, with 16 bases in the middle. The V gene's germline CDR1 is ENHRY and CDR2 SYGVKD. The CDR3 has 16 residues. The CDR3 here is CAISGTGTSSSYEQYF. The DNA of the CDR3 is TGTGCCATCAGTGGAACCGGGACATCCAGCTCCTACGAGCAGTACTTC.

A note on this clonotype: This may be a read error, as it is one base from a much larger clone. The rearrangement joins TRBV7-2 to TRBJ2-1, with a weak D call TRBD2 (5 bases). Near its end, the DNA agrees better with TRBJ2-7, so the J call may be wrong. This CDR3 has 16 amino acids. The germline V gene has CDR1 SGHTA and CDR2 FQGNSA. The CDR3 nucleotides read TGTGCCAGCGCCACCCGACGGAGGAGCTCCTACAATGAGCAGTACTTC. Translated, it gives CASATRRRSSYNEQYF.

This clonotype was detected ten times or more. The CDR3 DNA reads as TGTGCCAGCAGCTCGGGTTTGCCAAACACCATATATTTT. It is translated as CASSSGLPNTIYF. The chain carries TRBV11-2 and TRBJ1-3; D not certain. V was shortened by 4 bases and J by 6 bases, with 10 bases between the two germline ends. The CDR3 consists of 13 residues. Germline V CDR1 and CDR2: SGHAT, FQNNGV.

The CDR3 nucleotides are TGCGCCAGCAGCCAAGATGGGACGGAGACAGATACGCAGTATTTT. Protein product: CASSQDGTETDTQYF. The chain employs TRBV4-3 and TRBJ2-3; D is possibly TRBD1 or TRBD2 (5 bases each). CDR1 is LGHNA, CDR2 YSLEER, per germline. CDR3 length: 15 residues. V shed 0 bases and J shed 3 bases, with 10 bases lying between them.

This clonotype was seen ten or more times. The chain has TRBV7-3 and TRBJ2-1, with 10 bases matching TRBD2. The V and J ends lost 0 bases and 5 bases, in that order; junction bases with no gene match: 7. The CDR3 sequence is 17 residues long. The germline CDR1 and CDR2 sequences are SGHTA and FQGTGA. CDR3 sequence: CASSLTTTSGTHNEQFF. In nucleotides, the CDR3 is TGTGCCAGCAGCTTAACGACCACTAGCGGGACCCACAATGAGCAGTTCTTC.

The chain couples TRBV7-2 to TRBJ2-1; tentatively, D is TRBD1 or TRBD2 (6 bases each). V was shortened by 5 bases and J by 6 bases, with 17 bases between the two germline ends. Germline V gene lookup returns CDR1 SGHTA and CDR2 FQGNSA. The CDR3 has 15 residues. Here the CDR3 DNA reads TGTGCCAGCAGCATCCTGGGGGCGGGATCCAATGAGCAGTTCTTC. It is translated as CASSILGAGSNEQFF.

This clonotype was seen repeatedly, ten times or more. V gene TRBV6-2 or TRBV6-3 combines with J gene TRBJ2-7, with D perhaps matching TRBD2 (5 bases). The CDR3 loop spans 11 amino acids. CDR1 MNHEY and CDR2 SVGEGT come from the germline V gene. Deletions cut 10 bases from V and 6 bases from J, with 13 bases between. The CDR3 sequence is CAISYGVEQYF. The CDR3 nucleotides read TGTGCCATCTCTTACGGGGTCGAGCAGTACTTC.

The rearrangement links TRBV7-9 to TRBJ2-5; TRBD2 aligns across 13 bases. After removal of 5 bases from V and 7 bases from J, the junction contained 4 bases not matched to a gene. The CDR3 totals 14 residues. Germline CDR1 and CDR2: SEHNR and FQNEAQ (reference sequence). Here the CDR3 reads CASSPWTSGGTQYF. CDR3 in DNA: TGTGCCAGCAGCCCCTGGACTAGCGGGGGGACCCAGTACTTC.

This rearrangement joins TRBV11-2 to TRBJ2-5; 8 bases are shared with TRBD1. Germline CDR1 reads SGHAT; CDR2 reads FQNNGV. The CDR3 totals 16 residues. V trimming: 1 base; J trimming: 2 bases; junction bases outside the gene matches: 6. CDR3 nucleotide sequence: TGTGCCAGCAGCTTAGTGCAATGGGACAGGCAAGAGACCCAGTACTTC. Translation: CASSLVQWDRQETQYF.

This clonotype was counted a few times. The rearrangement joins TRBV3-1 to TRBJ2-3; 9 bases agree with TRBD1. CDR3 length equals 17 residues. Per germline, CDR1 LGHDT and CDR2 YNNKEL (reference sequence). V shed 4 bases, J shed 4 bases, and the junction held 12 bases outside the gene matches. CDR3 protein: CASSRNTGTGWSDTQYF. The CDR3 nucleotides are TGTGCCAGCAGCCGGAACACCGGGACAGGGTGGTCAGATACGCAGTATTTT.

Only a few counts were recorded for this clonotype. The V gene is TRBV7-2, the J gene TRBJ2-1, with 8 positions matching TRBD2. The germline gives CDR1 SGHTA, CDR2 FQGNSA. Germline trimming cut 0 bases from V and 0 bases from J; bases unmatched to any gene: 7. CDR3 length: 18 residues. As DNA, the CDR3 is TGTGCCAGCAGCTTAGCGCGACGAGCGGGAGCCTCCTACAATGAGCAGTTCTTC. This sequence encodes CASSLARRAGASYNEQFF.

This clonotype was picked up many times. The chain recombines TRBV29-1 with TRBJ2-1; D possibly corresponds to TRBD2 (6 bases). V was pared by 3 bases and J by 9 bases, with 21 bases between. Germline V CDR1 and CDR2: SQVTM, ANQGSEA. The CDR3 is 15 residues long. CDR3 sequence reads: CSVDLNLKTSGEQFF. In DNA, the CDR3 is TGCAGCGTTGACCTGAACCTGAAGACTAGTGGTGAGCAGTTCTTC.

The sample holds a few counts of this clonotype. The chain employs TRBV24-1 and TRBJ2-1; 16 bases are shared with TRBD2. Germline values: CDR1 KGHDR, CDR2 SFDVKD. The CDR3 is 21 residues long. V was pared by 5 bases and J by 2 bases, with 14 bases of the junction left unmatched. CDR3 amino acids: CATSGGTGTSGRVPAYNEQFF. The CDR3 coding sequence is TGTGCCACCAGTGGGGGAACCGGGACTAGCGGGAGGGTCCCAGCCTACAATGAGCAGTTCTTC.